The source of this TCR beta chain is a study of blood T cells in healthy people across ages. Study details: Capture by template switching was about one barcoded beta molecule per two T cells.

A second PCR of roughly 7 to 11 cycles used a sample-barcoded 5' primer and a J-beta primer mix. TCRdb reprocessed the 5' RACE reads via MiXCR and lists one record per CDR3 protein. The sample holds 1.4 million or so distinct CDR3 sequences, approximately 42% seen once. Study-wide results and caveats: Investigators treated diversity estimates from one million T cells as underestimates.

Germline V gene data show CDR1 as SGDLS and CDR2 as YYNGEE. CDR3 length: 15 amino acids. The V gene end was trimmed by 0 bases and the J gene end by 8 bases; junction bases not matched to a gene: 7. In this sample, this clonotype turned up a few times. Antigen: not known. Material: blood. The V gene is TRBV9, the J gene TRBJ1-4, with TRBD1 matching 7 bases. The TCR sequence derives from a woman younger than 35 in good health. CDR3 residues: CASSVAGQGGEKLFF. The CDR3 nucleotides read TGTGCCAGCAGCGTAGCTGGTCAGGGGGGCGAAAAACTGTTTTTT.